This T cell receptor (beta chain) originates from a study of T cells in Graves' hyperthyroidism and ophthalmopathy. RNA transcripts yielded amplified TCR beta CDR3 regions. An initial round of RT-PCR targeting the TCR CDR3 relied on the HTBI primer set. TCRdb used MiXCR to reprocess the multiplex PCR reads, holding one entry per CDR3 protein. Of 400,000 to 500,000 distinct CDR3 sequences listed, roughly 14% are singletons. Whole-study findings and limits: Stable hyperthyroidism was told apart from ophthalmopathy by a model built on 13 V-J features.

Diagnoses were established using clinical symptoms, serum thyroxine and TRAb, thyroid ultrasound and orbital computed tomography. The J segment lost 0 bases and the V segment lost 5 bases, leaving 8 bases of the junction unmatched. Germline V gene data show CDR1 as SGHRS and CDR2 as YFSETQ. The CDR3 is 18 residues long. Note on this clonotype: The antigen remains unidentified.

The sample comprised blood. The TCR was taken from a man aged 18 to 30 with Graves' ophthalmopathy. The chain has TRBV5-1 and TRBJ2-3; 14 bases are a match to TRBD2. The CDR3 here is CASSPRTSGGLSTDTQYF. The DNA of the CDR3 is TGCGCCAGCAGTCCCCGGACTAGCGGGGGGCTAAGCACAGATACGCAGTATTTT.